This T cell receptor (beta chain) was recorded in a study of shared clonotypes between healthy human individuals. Overall study results and limits: Specimens sampled were limited to blood, with tissue repertoires likely differing. On the whole, naive subsets had larger estimated richness than memory subsets had.

Authors' analysis steps: Filtering differed because ImmunoSEQ produced junction-only sequences that carried no quality scores. Some clones are missing from TCRdb's copy, which holds only in-frame ones; the method was immunoSEQ multiplex PCR. V, J and clone size were drawn from that table, and D and trimming were deduced from the DNA. The table records more than 900,000 clones, around 82% of them present only once. With regard to this clone: Its antigen is not known.

The CDR3 sequence is 12 residues long. V gave up 2 bases and J gave up 7 bases, with 6 bases separating them. The germline CDR1 and CDR2 sequences are MNHNY and SVGAGI (reference sequence). The source of this sequence is a man between 18 and 35 years old in good health. Some clones in this sample may be carry-over from other donors' samples. V gene TRBV6-6 combines with J gene TRBJ1-5, with D unresolved. Material: memory CD4+ T cells from PBMCs. The subset here: CD45RA-negative fraction. The CDR3 here is CASSYDRQPQHF. In nucleotides, the CDR3 is TGTGCCAGCAGTTACGATAGGCAGCCCCAGCATTTT.